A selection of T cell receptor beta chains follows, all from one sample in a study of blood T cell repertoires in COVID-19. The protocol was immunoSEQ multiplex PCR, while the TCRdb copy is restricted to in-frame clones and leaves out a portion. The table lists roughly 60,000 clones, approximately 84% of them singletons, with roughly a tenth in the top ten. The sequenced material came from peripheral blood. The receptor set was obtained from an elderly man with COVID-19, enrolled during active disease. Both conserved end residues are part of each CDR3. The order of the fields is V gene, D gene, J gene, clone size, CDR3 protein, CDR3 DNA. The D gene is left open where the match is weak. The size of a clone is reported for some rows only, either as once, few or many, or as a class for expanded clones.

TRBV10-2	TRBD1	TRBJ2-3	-	CASSDLGTADF	TGCGCCAGCAGTGACCTCGGGACAGCCGATTTT
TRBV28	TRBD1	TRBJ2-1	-	CASTKYTGAAYNEQFF	TGTGCCAGCACCAAATATACAGGGGCAGCCTACAATGAGCAGTTCTTC
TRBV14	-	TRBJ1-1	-	CASSQDLYPGTEAFF	TGTGCCAGCAGCCAAGATTTGTACCCGGGGACTGAAGCTTTCTTT
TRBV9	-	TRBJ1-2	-	CASSVDERKKGYTF	TGTGCCAGCAGCGTAGATGAGAGAAAGAAAGGCTACACCTTC
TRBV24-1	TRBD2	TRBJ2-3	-	CATGTSRTDTQYF	TGTGCCACCGGGACTAGCAGAACAGATACGCAGTATTTT
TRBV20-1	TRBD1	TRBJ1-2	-	CSASRTGNGYTF	TGCAGTGCTAGTCGGACAGGGAATGGCTACACCTTC
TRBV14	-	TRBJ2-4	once	CASSQDRGPIQYF	TGTGCCAGCAGCCAAGATAGGGGCCCCATTCAGTACTTC
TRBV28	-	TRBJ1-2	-	CASRVGGEHYGYTF	TGTGCCAGCAGAGTCGGAGGAGAGCACTATGGCTACACCTTC
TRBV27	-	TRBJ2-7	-	CASSLKQAAYEQYF	TGTGCCAGCAGTTTAAAACAGGCTGCCTACGAGCAGTACTTC
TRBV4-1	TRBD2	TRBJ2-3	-	CASSRLARESDTQYF	TGCGCCAGCAGCAGACTAGCCCGGGAATCAGATACGCAGTATTTT
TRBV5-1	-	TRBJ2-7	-	CASSLVADYEQYF	TGCGCCAGCAGCTTGGTAGCAGATTACGAGCAGTACTTC
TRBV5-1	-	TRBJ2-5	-	CASSLSPGRKGLAETQYF	TGCGCCAGCAGCCTCAGTCCCGGGAGAAAGGGGTTGGCGGAGACCCAGTACTTC
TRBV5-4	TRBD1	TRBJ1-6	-	CASSLGTGDSPLHF	TGTGCCAGCAGCTTAGGGACAGGGGATTCACCCCTCCACTTT
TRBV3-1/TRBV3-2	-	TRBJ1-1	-	CASSQESGEAFF	TGTGCCAGCAGCCAAGAGTCCGGGGAAGCTTTCTTT
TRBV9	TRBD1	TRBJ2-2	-	CASSVTGANTGELFF	TGTGCCAGCAGCGTGACAGGGGCGAACACCGGGGAGCTGTTTTTT
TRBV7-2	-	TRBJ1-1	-	CASSLQTGIEAFF	TGTGCCAGCAGCTTACAAACAGGGATTGAAGCTTTCTTT
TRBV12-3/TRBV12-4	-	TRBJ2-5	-	CASSSSGVETQYF	TGTGCCAGCAGTTCATCAGGGGTAGAGACCCAGTACTTC
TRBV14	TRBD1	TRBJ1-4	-	CASSPYRGLNEKLFF	TGTGCCAGCAGCCCGTACAGGGGACTTAATGAAAAACTGTTTTTT
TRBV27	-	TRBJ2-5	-	CASSSPGTPGETQYF	TGTGCCAGCAGTTCCCCCGGGACACCGGGAGAGACCCAGTACTTC
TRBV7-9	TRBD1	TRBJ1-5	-	CASSLGGQGSQPQHF	TGTGCCAGCAGCTTAGGGGGACAGGGTAGTCAGCCCCAGCATTTT
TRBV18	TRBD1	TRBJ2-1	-	CASSPPARDRVYNEQFF	TGTGCCAGCTCACCACCGGCCCGGGACAGGGTATACAATGAGCAGTTCTTC
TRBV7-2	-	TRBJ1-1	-	CASSFGGIGGTEAFF	TGTGCCAGCAGCTTTGGCGGCATCGGAGGGACTGAAGCTTTCTTT
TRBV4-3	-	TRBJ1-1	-	CASSQAYGVPTHEAFF	TGCGCCAGCAGCCAAGCCTACGGGGTGCCTACGCATGAAGCTTTCTTT
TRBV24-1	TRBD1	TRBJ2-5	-	CATSDFGQGLQETQYF	TGTGCCACCAGTGATTTCGGACAGGGCCTCCAAGAGACCCAGTACTTC
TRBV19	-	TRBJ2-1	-	CASRPLDRSSYNEQFF	TGTGCCAGCAGGCCCTTAGACAGGAGCTCCTACAATGAGCAGTTCTTC
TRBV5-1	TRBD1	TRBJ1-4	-	CASSLGTGGRTNEKLFF	TGCGCCAGCAGCCTAGGGACAGGGGGGAGAACTAATGAAAAACTGTTTTTT
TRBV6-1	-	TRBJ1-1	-	CASSRGRDTEAFF	TGTGCCAGCAGTAGGGGAAGGGATACTGAAGCTTTCTTT
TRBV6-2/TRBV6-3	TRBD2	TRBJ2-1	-	CASSSGGSLNEQFF	TGTGCCAGCAGCTCCGGCGGGAGCCTCAATGAGCAGTTCTTC
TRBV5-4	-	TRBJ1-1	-	CASSLAGLDTEAFF	TGTGCCAGCAGCTTGGCAGGGTTGGACACTGAAGCTTTCTTT
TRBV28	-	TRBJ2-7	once	CASSSYSGYEQYF	TGTGCCAGCAGTTCCTACAGCGGCTACGAGCAGTACTTC
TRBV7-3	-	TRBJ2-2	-	CASSNRQAGTGELFF	TGTGCCAGCAGCAACCGACAGGCGGGCACCGGGGAGCTGTTTTTT
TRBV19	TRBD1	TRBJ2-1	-	CASSIVGGQGAHNEQFF	TGTGCCAGTAGTATAGTCGGGGGACAGGGGGCCCACAATGAGCAGTTCTTC
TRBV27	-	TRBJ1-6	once	CASNQGTYSPLHF	TGTGCCAGCAACCAGGGAACGTATTCACCCCTCCACTTT
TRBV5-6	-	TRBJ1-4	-	CASSLRGVQVEKLFF	TGTGCCAGCAGCCTCCGGGGGGTCCAAGTTGAAAAACTGTTTTTT
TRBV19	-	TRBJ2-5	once	CASTSRFPETQYF	TGTGCCAGTACTAGTCGGTTCCCAGAGACCCAGTACTTC
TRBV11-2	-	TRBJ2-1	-	CASSLGRGGGRFEQFF	TGTGCCAGCAGCTTAGGAAGGGGAGGGGGGCGTTTTGAGCAGTTCTTC
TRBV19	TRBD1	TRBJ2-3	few	CASSARTGGTDTQYF	TGTGCCAGTAGTGCCCGGACAGGGGGTACAGATACGCAGTATTTT
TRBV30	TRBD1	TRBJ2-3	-	CAWSVGQGQDGDTQYF	TGTGCCTGGAGTGTTGGGCAGGGACAGGATGGAGATACGCAGTATTTT
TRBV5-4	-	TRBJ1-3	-	CASSLERGAGNTIYF	TGTGCCAGCAGCTTGGAGCGGGGGGCTGGAAACACCATATATTTT
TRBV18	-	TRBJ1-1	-	CASSPGRGPRLNTEAFF	TGTGCCAGCTCACCAGGCAGGGGCCCTCGCCTGAACACTGAAGCTTTCTTT
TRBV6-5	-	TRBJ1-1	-	CASRKNRSRNTEAFF	TGTGCCAGCAGGAAGAACAGGAGCCGGAACACTGAAGCTTTCTTT
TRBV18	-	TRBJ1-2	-	CASSPATVGYGYTF	TGTGCCAGCTCACCAGCGACAGTAGGCTATGGCTACACCTTC
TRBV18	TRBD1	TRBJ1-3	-	CASSPGTGDAGNTIYF	TGTGCCAGCTCTCCCGGGACAGGGGATGCTGGAAACACCATATATTTT
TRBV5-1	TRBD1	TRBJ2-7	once	CASSWRQGELSYF	TGCGCCAGCAGCTGGCGACAGGGGGAGTTGTCGTACTTC
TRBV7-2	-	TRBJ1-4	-	CASSSQGEKLFF	TGTGCCAGCAGCTCGCAGGGGGAAAAACTGTTTTTT
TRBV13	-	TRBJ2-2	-	CASSSLGGGNTGELFF	TGTGCCAGCAGCTCCCTTGGGGGAGGGAACACCGGGGAGCTGTTTTTT
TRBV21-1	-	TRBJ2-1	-	CASSHGRLLQFF	TGTGCCAGCAGTCATGGTCGGTTGCTGCAGTTCTTC
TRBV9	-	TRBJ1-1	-	CASSAPGSQKAFF	TGTGCCAGCAGCGCACCCGGGAGCCAAAAAGCTTTCTTT
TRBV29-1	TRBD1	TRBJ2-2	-	CSVVGQGSVNTGELFF	TGCAGCGTTGTGGGACAGGGGTCGGTGAACACCGGGGAGCTGTTTTTT
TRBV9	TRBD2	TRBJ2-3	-	CASSPRGGARADTQYF	TGTGCCAGCAGCCCGAGGGGAGGGGCGAGGGCAGATACGCAGTATTTT
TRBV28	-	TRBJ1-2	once	CASSLESTRGGYTF	TGTGCCAGCAGTTTAGAATCGACGAGAGGTGGCTACACCTTC
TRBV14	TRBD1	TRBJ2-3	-	CASSPWTGKPKDTQYF	TGTGCCAGCAGCCCTTGGACAGGAAAGCCTAAAGATACGCAGTATTTT
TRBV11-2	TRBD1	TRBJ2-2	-	CASSFPGGYGTGELFF	TGTGCCAGCAGCTTCCCAGGGGGCTACGGCACCGGGGAGCTGTTTTTT
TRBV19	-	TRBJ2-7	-	CASSIGPLSSYEQYF	TGTGCCAGTAGTATTGGTCCTCTCAGCTCCTACGAGCAGTACTTC
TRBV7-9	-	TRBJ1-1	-	CASSLEITGEVEAFF	TGTGCCAGCAGCTTAGAGATTACTGGAGAAGTTGAAGCTTTCTTT
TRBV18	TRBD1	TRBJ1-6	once	CASSLRDRDSPLHF	TGTGCCAGCTCACTCCGGGACAGGGATTCACCCCTCCACTTT